The T cell receptor (beta chain) described here comes from a study of Tregs in tolerant kidney transplant recipients. Generated by immunoSEQ multiplex PCR, the TCRdb table keeps only in-frame clones and is missing some. The sample holds about 83,000 clones, 98% seen once. This CDR3 comprises 14 residues. The V segment lost 3 bases and the J segment 4 bases; nucleotides outside the gene matches: 4. Germline V CDR1 and CDR2: LNHDA, SQIVND (reference sequence). This specimen consisted of CD4+ T cells from blood, obtained before the transplant. The chain recombines TRBV19 with TRBJ2-3; 7 bases line up with TRBD2. The receptor comes from a human donor who received a combined kidney and bone marrow transplant. The CDR3 here is CASSMGRGADTQYF. The CDR3 DNA sequence: TGTGCCAGTAGTATGGGGAGGGGAGCAGATACGCAGTATTTT.